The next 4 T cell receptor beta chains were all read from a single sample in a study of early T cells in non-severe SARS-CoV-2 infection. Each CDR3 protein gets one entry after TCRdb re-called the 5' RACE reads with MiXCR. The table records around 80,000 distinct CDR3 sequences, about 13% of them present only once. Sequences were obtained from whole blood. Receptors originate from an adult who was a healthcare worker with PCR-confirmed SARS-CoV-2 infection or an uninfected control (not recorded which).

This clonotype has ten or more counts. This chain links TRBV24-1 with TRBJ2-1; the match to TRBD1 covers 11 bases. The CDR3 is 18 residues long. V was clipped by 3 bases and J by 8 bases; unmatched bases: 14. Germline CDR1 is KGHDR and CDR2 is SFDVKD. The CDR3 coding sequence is TGTGCCACCAGTGATCCCCCGGACAGGGGGCGAGGTACGGATGAGCAGTTCTTC. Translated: CATSDPPDRGRGTDEQFF.

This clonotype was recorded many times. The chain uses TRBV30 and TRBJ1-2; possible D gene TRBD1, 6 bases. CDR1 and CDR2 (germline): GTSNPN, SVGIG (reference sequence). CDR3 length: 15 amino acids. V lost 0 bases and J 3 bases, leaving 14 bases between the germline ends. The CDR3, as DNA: TGTGCCTGGAGTGTATCGGGGGGCACCCACTATGGCTACACCTTC. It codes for CAWSVSGGTHYGYTF. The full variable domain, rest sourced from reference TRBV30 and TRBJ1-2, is SQTIHQWPATLVQPVGSPLSLECTVEGTSNPNLYWYRQAAGRGLQLLFYSVGIGQISSEVPQNLSASRPQDRQFILSSKKLLLSDSGFYLCAWSVSGGTHYGYTFGSGTRLTVV.

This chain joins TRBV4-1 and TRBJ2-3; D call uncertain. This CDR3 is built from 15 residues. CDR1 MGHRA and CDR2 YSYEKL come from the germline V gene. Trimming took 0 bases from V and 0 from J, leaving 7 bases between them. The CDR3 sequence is CASSQETRSTDTQYF. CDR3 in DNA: TGCGCCAGCAGCCAAGAGACGCGAAGCACAGATACGCAGTATTTT.

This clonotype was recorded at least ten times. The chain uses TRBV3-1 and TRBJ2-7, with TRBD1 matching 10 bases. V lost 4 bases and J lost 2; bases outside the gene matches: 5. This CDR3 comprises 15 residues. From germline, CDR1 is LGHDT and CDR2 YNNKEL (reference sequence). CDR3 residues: CASSPSGTGAYEQYF. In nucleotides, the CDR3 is TGTGCCAGCAGCCCTTCTGGGACAGGGGCCTACGAGCAGTACTTC.